These T cell receptor beta chains were read from a single sample in a study of technical replicates of blood from a few donors. Sequenced by immunoSEQ multiplex PCR; TCRdb stores in-frame clones only, minus some. Of roughly 74,000 clones in the sample, roughly 90% were seen once. Sequencing input: T cells isolated from PBMCs. The receptors were sampled from a human donor in good health. Each CDR3 is given with its conserved first and last residue. The order of the fields is clone size, V gene, D gene, J gene, CDR3 protein, CDR3 DNA. The D gene is left open where the match is weak. For some rows the clone size is stated as once, few or many, or as a class when expanded; others skip it.

once	TRBV5-1	TRBD2	TRBJ2-1	CASSLASGSYNEQFF	TGCGCCAGCAGCTTGGCTAGCGGCTCCTACAATGAGCAGTTCTTC
-	TRBV5-6	-	TRBJ2-1	CASSLSISSSYEQFF	TGTGCCAGCAGCTTGAGTATTAGTAGCTCATATGAGCAGTTCTTC
few	TRBV4-1	TRBD1	TRBJ2-7	CASSPTGKSEQYF	TGCGCCAGCAGCCCGACAGGGAAGTCCGAGCAGTACTTC
-	TRBV19	-	TRBJ1-1	CASSIQNMNTEAFF	TGTGCCAGTAGTATACAGAACATGAACACTGAAGCTTTCTTT
-	TRBV4-2	-	TRBJ1-4	CASTLSGGPSYEKLFF	TGTGCCAGCACCTTAAGCGGAGGGCCCTCGTATGAAAAACTGTTTTTT
-	TRBV5-1	-	TRBJ2-6	CASSLAGFSGANVLTF	TGCGCCAGCAGCTTAGCAGGGTTCTCTGGGGCCAACGTCCTGACTTTC
-	TRBV4-3	TRBD2	TRBJ2-5	CASSQDWSSGGPFQETQYF	TGCGCCAGCAGCCAAGATTGGTCTAGCGGGGGTCCCTTCCAAGAGACCCAGTACTTC
-	TRBV4-3	TRBD2	TRBJ2-3	CASSQEASGVDTQYF	TGCGCCAGCAGCCAAGAAGCTAGCGGGGTCGATACGCAGTATTTT
-	TRBV6-6	-	TRBJ2-1	CASSYSRQGDEQFF	TGTGCCAGCAGTTACTCTCGTCAGGGCGATGAGCAGTTCTTC
-	TRBV28	-	TRBJ1-5	CASSLPRVSQPQHF	TGTGCCAGCAGCCTACCCCGAGTGAGTCAGCCCCAGCATTTT
-	TRBV9	-	TRBJ1-2	CASSKAGNYGYTF	TGTGCCAGCTCTAAGGCGGGCAACTATGGCTACACCTTC
-	TRBV7-9	-	TRBJ1-1	CASSLDWIQIAAFF	TGTGCCAGCAGCTTAGATTGGATACAAATAGCAGCTTTCTTT